The present T cell receptor beta chain was sequenced within a study of T cell responses to AZD1222 COVID-19 vaccine. Trimming took off 2 bases at V and 0 bases at J, with 9 bases between the two ends. The CDR3 consists of 15 residues. In germline, CDR1 is MNHEY, CDR2 SVGAGI. Produced via immunoSEQ multiplex PCR; TCRdb's table is partial and in-frame only. The sample contains about 96,000 clones, roughly 87% of which appear only once. The sequence was collected from an adult in good health. This material consisted of peripheral blood, taken on day 0 of AZD1222 vaccination. The genes are TRBV6-5 and TRBJ2-3; perhaps TRBD1 as D (6 bases). The CDR3 DNA reads TGTGCCAGCAGTTACGACAGGAGAAGCACAGATACGCAGTATTTT. Translating gives CASSYDRRSTDTQYF.